This T cell receptor (beta chain) was documented in a study of response to subunit inactivated influenza vaccine. Whole-study results and caveats: T cells newly recruited by each seasonal influenza vaccination are few, the authors suggested.

TCRdb used MiXCR to reprocess the RT-PCR reads, holding one entry per CDR3 protein. Of roughly 500,000 distinct CDR3 sequences in the sample, around 25% were seen once. This clonotype occurred a few times. Its antigen is currently unknown. V lost 5 bases, J lost 11 bases, and 7 bases stayed unmatched. This CDR3 contains 12 residues. This sample was shared with a second study, whose subject was T cells expressing NK-cell markers. This second report adds: What made the TCR beta cDNA was 5'RACE template switching with UMIs. Sorted CD3+CD56-NKG2C+, CD3+CD56+NKG2C- and CD3+CD56+NKG2C+ T cells were the source of the TCR beta repertoires. In several experiments, sorting was restricted to alpha-beta TCR T cells by an anti-gamma-delta TCR antibody. Of the CD8+ T cells in about 6 donors, about 1.0-7.5% belonged to dominant NKG2C+ clonotypes.

This sequence joins TRBV12-3 or TRBV12-4 and TRBJ1-1, with 8 nucleotides matching TRBD1. The TCR was taken from a man aged 50 to 59 who received an inactivated influenza vaccine. Source: CD4+ T cells sorted from PBMCs, taken 11 to 12 days after vaccination. CDR3 amino acids: CASSRTGLYAFF. The CDR3 bases are TGTGCCAGCAGTAGGACAGGGCTGTATGCTTTCTTT.